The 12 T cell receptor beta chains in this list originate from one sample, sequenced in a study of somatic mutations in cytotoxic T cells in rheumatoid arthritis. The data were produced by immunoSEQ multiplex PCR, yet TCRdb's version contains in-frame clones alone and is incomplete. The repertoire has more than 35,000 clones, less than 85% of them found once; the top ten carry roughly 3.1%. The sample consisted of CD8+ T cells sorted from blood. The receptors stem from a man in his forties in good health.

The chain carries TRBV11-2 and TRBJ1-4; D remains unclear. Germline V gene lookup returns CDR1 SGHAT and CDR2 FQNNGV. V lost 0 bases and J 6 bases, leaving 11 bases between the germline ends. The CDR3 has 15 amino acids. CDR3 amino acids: CASSLEEEIDEKLFF. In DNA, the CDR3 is TGTGCCAGCAGCTTAGAGGAGGAAATAGATGAAAAACTGTTTTTT.

DNA for the CDR3: TGTGCCAGCAGCTTAGTGGACGGAGTGGGCACTGAAGCTTTCTTT. Protein product: CASSLVDGVGTEAFF. J is TRBJ1-1 and V is TRBV7-6; no definite D call. V was pared by 1 base and J by 4 bases, with 13 bases between. This CDR3 is built from 15 residues. The germline gives CDR1 SGHVS, CDR2 FNYEAQ.

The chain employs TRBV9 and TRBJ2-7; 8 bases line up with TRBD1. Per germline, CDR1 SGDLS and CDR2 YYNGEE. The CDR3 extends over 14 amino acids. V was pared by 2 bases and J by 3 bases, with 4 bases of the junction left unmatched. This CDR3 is CASSVGQGIYEQYF. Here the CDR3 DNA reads TGTGCCAGCAGCGTTGGACAGGGTATCTACGAGCAGTACTTC. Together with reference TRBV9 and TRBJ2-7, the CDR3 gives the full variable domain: DSGVTQTPKHLITATGQRVTLRCSPRSGDLSVYWYQQSLDQGLQFLIQYYNGEERAKGNILERFSAQQFPDLHSELNLSSLELGDSALYFCASSVGQGIYEQYFGPGTRLTVT.

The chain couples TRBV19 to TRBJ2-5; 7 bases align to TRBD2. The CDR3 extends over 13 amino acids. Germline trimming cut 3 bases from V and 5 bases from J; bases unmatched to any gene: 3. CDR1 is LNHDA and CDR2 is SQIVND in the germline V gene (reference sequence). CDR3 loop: CASSIPGGETQYF. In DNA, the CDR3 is TGTGCCAGTAGTATTCCGGGAGGCGAGACCCAGTACTTC.

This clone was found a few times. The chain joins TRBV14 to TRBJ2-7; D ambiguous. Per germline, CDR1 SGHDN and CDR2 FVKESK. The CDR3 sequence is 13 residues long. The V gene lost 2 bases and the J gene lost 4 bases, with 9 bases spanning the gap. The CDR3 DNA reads TGTGCCAGCAGCCAACTGGCCTATTACGAGCAGTACTTC. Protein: CASSQLAYYEQYF.

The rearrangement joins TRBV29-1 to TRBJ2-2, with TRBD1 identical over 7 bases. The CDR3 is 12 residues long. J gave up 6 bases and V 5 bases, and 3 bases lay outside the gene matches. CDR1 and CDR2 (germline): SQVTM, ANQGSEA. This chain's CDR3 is CSVTDRSGELFF. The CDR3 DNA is TGCAGCGTTACGGACAGGTCCGGGGAGCTGTTTTTT.

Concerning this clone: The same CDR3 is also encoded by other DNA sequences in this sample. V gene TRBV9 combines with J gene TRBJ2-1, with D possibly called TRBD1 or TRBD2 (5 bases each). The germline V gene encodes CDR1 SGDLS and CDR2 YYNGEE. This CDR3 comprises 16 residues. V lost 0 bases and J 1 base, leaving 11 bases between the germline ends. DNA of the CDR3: TGTGCCAGCAGCGTAGGTGGGACCCCGTCCTACAATGAGCAGTTCTTC. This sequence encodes CASSVGGTPSYNEQFF.

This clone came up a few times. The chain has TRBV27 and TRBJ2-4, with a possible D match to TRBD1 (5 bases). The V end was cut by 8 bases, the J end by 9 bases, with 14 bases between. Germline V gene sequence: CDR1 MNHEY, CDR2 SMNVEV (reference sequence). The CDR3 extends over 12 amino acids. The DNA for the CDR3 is TGTGCCAGCGGTGCAGGGTCGACCATTCAGTACTTC. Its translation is CASGAGSTIQYF.

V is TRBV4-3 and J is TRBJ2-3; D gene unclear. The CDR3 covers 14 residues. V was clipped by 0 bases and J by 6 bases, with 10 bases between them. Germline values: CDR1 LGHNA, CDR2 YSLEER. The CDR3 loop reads CASSQDVGSDTQYF. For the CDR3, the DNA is TGCGCCAGCAGCCAAGATGTAGGGTCTGATACGCAGTATTTT.

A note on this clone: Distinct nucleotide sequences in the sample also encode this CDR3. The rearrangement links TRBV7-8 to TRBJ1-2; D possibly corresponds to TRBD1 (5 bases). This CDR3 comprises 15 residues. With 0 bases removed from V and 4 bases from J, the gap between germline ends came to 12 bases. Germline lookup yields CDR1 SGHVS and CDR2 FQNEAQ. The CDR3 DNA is TGTGCCAGCAGCTTAGCTTCAGGGAGGGGCTATGGCTACACCTTC. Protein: CASSLASGRGYGYTF.

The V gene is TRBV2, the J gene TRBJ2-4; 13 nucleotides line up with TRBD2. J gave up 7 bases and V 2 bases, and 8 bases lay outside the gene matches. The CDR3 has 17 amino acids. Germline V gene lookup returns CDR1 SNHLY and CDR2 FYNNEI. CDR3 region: CASSEPGLAGELNIQYF. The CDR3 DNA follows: TGTGCCAGCAGTGAACCCGGACTAGCGGGAGAATTGAACATTCAGTACTTC.

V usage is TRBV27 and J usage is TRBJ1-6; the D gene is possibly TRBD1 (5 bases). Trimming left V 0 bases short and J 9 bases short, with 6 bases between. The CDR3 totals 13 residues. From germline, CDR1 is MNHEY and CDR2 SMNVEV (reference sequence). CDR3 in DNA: TGTGCCAGCAGTTTATCGGGGGGTTCACCCCTCCACTTT. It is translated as CASSLSGGSPLHF.